These T cell receptor beta chains were read from a single sample in a study of OX40 agonist ivuxolimab in advanced cancers. The method was immunoSEQ multiplex PCR; TCRdb's version includes in-frame clones alone and lacks a portion of them. The sample consists of more than 70,000 clones, 85% of them appearing once. Sequences were derived from CD4+ or CD8+ T cells sorted from blood, sampled in a trial of the OX40 agonist ivuxolimab. Every receptor here comes from an adult with an advanced solid tumor such as melanoma, head and neck, liver or kidney cancer. Both conserved end residues are part of each CDR3. The order of the fields is J gene, clone size, V gene, D gene, CDR3 protein, CDR3 DNA. D genes are given only for firm matches. Some rows have no size entry. The others give once, few or many, or a class for an expanded clone.

>TRBJ1-2|-|TRBV10-3|-
CAISDLVGGARYGYTF
TGTGCCATCAGTGACCTCGTGGGGGGGGCGAGATATGGCTACACCTTC
>TRBJ1-2|few|TRBV19|-
CASSIDHLRGGYTF
TGTGCCAGTAGTATAGATCATTTAAGGGGCGGCTACACCTTC
>TRBJ2-1|once|TRBV27|-
CASSPDSYNEQFF
TGTGCCAGCAGTCCCGACAGCTACAATGAGCAGTTCTTC
>TRBJ2-5|-|TRBV7-2|-
CASSLIETQYF
TGTGCCAGCAGCTTAATAGAGACCCAGTACTTC
>TRBJ1-4|-|TRBV30|-
CAWSIGGQGATNEKLFF
TGTGCCTGGAGTATAGGGGGGCAGGGCGCAACTAATGAAAAACTGTTTTTT
>TRBJ2-5|-|TRBV14|-
CASSQKETQYF
TGTGCCAGCAGCCAAAAAGAGACCCAGTACTTC
>TRBJ2-7|-|TRBV6-5|-
CASSYQGYPTYEQYF
TGTGCCAGCAGTTACCAGGGATACCCTACCTACGAGCAGTACTTC
>TRBJ2-1|-|TRBV5-1|-
CASSRRQADYSYNEQFF
TGCGCCAGCAGCCGGCGTCAGGCGGACTACTCCTACAATGAGCAGTTCTTC
>TRBJ2-6|few|TRBV4-1|-
CASSQDPMGAGAFSGANVLTF
TGCGCCAGCAGCCAAGACCCTATGGGCGCAGGGGCCTTCTCTGGGGCCAACGTCCTGACTTTC
>TRBJ2-5|-|TRBV5-5|TRBD2
CASSLGASGSSETQYF
TGTGCCAGCAGCTTGGGGGCTAGCGGGAGTTCGGAGACCCAGTACTTC
>TRBJ1-2|-|TRBV5-8|-
CASSLEGALQSTF
TGTGCCAGCAGCTTGGAGGGCGCCCTGCAAAGCACCTTC
>TRBJ2-1|-|TRBV7-2|TRBD2
CASSLAPLLLAGSNEQFF
TGTGCCAGCAGCTTAGCGCCGTTGCTCCTAGCGGGCTCCAATGAGCAGTTCTTC
>TRBJ2-2|-|TRBV5-1|-
CASSLYPGPKPNTGELFF
TGCGCCAGCAGCTTGTATCCAGGCCCCAAGCCGAACACCGGGGAGCTGTTTTTT
>TRBJ2-5|-|TRBV19|TRBD1
CASSMLGDRRLETQYF
TGTGCCAGTAGTATGTTAGGGGACAGAAGGCTAGAGACCCAGTACTTC
>TRBJ1-5|-|TRBV28|-
CASSLQAQPQHF
TGTGCCAGCAGTTTACAGGCCCAGCCCCAGCATTTT
>TRBJ2-5|-|TRBV18|TRBD1
CASSQGTGGQETQYF
TGTGCCAGCTCACAAGGGACAGGGGGCCAAGAGACCCAGTACTTC
>TRBJ1-1|-|TRBV7-9|TRBD1
CASTSLEGAGEAFF
TGTGCCAGCACCTCGCTGGAGGGGGCTGGTGAAGCTTTCTTT
>TRBJ2-7|-|TRBV5-1|TRBD2
CASSLVSGTSEQYF
TGCGCCAGCAGCTTGGTTAGCGGGACTAGCGAGCAGTACTTC
>TRBJ1-2|-|TRBV25-1|-
CASSEAGALNYGYTF
TGTGCCAGCAGTGAAGCAGGGGCTCTTAACTATGGCTACACCTTC
>TRBJ2-2|-|TRBV28|TRBD2
CASKRGGTGELFF
TGTGCCAGCAAGCGGGGGGGAACCGGGGAGCTGTTTTTT
>TRBJ2-1|-|TRBV5-1|-
CASSLDGGLYNEQFF
TGCGCCAGCAGCTTGGACGGGGGGCTGTACAATGAGCAGTTCTTC
>TRBJ2-7|-|TRBV10-1|TRBD1
CASSVPGTGDYEQYF
TGCGCCAGCAGTGTACCCGGGACAGGGGACTACGAGCAGTACTTC
>TRBJ1-2|few|TRBV19|TRBD1
CASSTPTGGYGYTF
TGTGCCAGTAGTACCCCGACAGGGGGATATGGCTACACCTTC
>TRBJ2-7|-|TRBV7-2|TRBD1
CASSLVAQGQHEQYF
TGTGCCAGCAGCTTAGTTGCGCAGGGACAGCACGAGCAGTACTTC
>TRBJ1-5|-|TRBV19|-
CASSIDGPRDQPQHF
TGTGCCAGTAGTATAGATGGGCCCAGAGATCAGCCCCAGCATTTT
>TRBJ2-5|-|TRBV29-1|TRBD1
CSVTPGGRETQYF
TGCAGCGTGACCCCAGGGGGACGGGAGACCCAGTACTTC
>TRBJ1-2|once|TRBV5-5|-
CASSLGLNYGYTF
TGTGCCAGCAGCTTGGGGTTGAACTATGGCTACACCTTC
>TRBJ2-2|-|TRBV5-8|-
CASSALQNTGELFF
TGTGCCAGCAGCGCGTTACAGAACACCGGGGAGCTGTTTTTT
>TRBJ2-1|-|TRBV30|-
CAWTPGWGSHNNEQFF
TGTGCCTGGACCCCGGGGTGGGGATCACACAATAATGAGCAGTTCTTC
>TRBJ1-1|-|TRBV18|TRBD1
CASQQRQGAGTEAFF
TGTGCCAGCCAACAAAGACAGGGGGCAGGAACTGAAGCTTTCTTT
>TRBJ1-4|-|TRBV19|TRBD1
CASSTQGAIIEKLFF
TGTGCCAGTAGTACACAGGGGGCGATTATTGAAAAACTGTTTTTT
>TRBJ1-5|once|TRBV11-2|-
CASSLSTGNQPQHF
TGTGCCAGCAGCCTGTCCACAGGTAATCAGCCCCAGCATTTT
>TRBJ2-5|-|TRBV19|-
CASSMASAFQETQYF
TGTGCCAGTAGTATGGCTAGCGCATTTCAAGAGACCCAGTACTTC
>TRBJ2-1|-|TRBV4-2|-
CASSQAGLTNEQFF
TGTGCCAGCAGCCAGGCCGGCCTGACGAATGAGCAGTTCTTC
>TRBJ2-3|-|TRBV19|-
CASSIPIGGTQSDTQYF
TGTGCCAGTAGTATACCGATAGGTGGGACCCAGTCGGATACGCAGTATTTT
>TRBJ2-2|-|TRBV2|-
CASSGWGRNTGELFF
TGTGCCAGCAGTGGGTGGGGGAGGAACACCGGGGAGCTGTTTTTT
>TRBJ1-2|-|TRBV7-9|-
CASSLISYGYTF
TGTGCCAGCAGCTTAATCAGCTATGGCTACACCTTC
>TRBJ2-5|-|TRBV5-4|TRBD2
CASSPGLAAGETQYF
TGTGCCAGCAGCCCGGGACTAGCGGCGGGGGAGACCCAGTACTTC
>TRBJ2-3|-|TRBV12-5|-
CASGLVSGAADTQYF
TGTGCTAGTGGTTTGGTATCGGGGGCTGCAGATACGCAGTATTTT
>TRBJ1-5|-|TRBV15|-
CATSRGLGGVGQPQHF
TGTGCCACCAGCAGGGGGCTGGGGGGTGTGGGACAGCCCCAGCATTTT
>TRBJ2-1|-|TRBV10-3|TRBD2
CAISEGGGRSYNEQFF
TGTGCCATCAGTGAGGGGGGCGGGAGGAGTTACAATGAGCAGTTCTTC
>TRBJ2-7|-|TRBV7-2|-
CASSSSRARGSMGQYF
TGTGCCAGCAGCTCCAGCAGGGCAAGGGGAAGTATGGGGCAGTACTTC
>TRBJ1-1|-|TRBV2|-
CASSRDGMGTEAFF
TGTGCCAGCAGCCGGGACGGAATGGGGACTGAAGCTTTCTTT
>TRBJ2-1|once|TRBV6-6|TRBD2
CASSYGLREPNEQFF
TGTGCCAGCAGTTACGGGCTGCGGGAGCCCAATGAGCAGTTCTTC
>TRBJ1-5|-|TRBV28|-
CASSFVGFRVGTSNQPQHF
TGTGCCAGCAGTTTTGTGGGTTTTAGGGTGGGTACCAGCAATCAGCCCCAGCATTTT